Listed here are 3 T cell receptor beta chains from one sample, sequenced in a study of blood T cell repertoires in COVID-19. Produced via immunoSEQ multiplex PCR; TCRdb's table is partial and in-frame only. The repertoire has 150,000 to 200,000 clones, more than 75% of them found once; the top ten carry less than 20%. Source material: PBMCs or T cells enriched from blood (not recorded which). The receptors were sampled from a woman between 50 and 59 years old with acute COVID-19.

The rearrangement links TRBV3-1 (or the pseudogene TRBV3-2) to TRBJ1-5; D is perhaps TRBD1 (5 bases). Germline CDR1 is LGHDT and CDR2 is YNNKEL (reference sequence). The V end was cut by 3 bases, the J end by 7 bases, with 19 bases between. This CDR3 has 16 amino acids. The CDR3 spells CASSQSGRRVGQPQHF. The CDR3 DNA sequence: TGTGCCAGCAGCCAGTCGGGACGGAGGGTTGGACAGCCCCAGCATTTT.

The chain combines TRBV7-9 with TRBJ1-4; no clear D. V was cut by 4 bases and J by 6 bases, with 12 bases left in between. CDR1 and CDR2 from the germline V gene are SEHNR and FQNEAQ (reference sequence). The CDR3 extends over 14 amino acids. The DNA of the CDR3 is TGTGCCAGCAGCTCCTCCGAGGTACATGAAAAACTGTTTTTT. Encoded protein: CASSSSEVHEKLFF.

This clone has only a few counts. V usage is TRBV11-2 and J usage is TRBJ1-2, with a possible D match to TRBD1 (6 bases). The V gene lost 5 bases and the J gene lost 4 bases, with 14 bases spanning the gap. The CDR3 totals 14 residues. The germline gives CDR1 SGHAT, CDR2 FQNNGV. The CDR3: CASSRDTLAYGYTF. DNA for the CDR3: TGTGCCAGCAGCCGGGACACATTAGCCTATGGCTACACCTTC.